The count of the clone carrying this TCR beta chain is one. The antigen remains undetermined. Profiling relied on immunoSEQ multiplex PCR, and the TCRdb table lists in-frame clones only, not all of them. Altogether around 50,000 clones are present, around four fifths being singletons, with the ten largest covering about 0.69%. This sample is drawn from a study of OX40 agonist ivuxolimab in advanced cancers. Study outcomes and limitations: On average, CD8+ T cells had more expanded clones than CD4+.

This receptor was obtained from an adult with an advanced solid tumor such as melanoma, head and neck, liver or kidney cancer. The sequencing used CD4+ or CD8+ T cells sorted from blood, collected in a trial of the OX40 agonist ivuxolimab.

CDR3 nucleotides: TGTGCCAGCAGCTTAGCGCGTCAGGGACCCACTGAAGCTTTCTTT. Amino acid sequence: CASSLARQGPTEAFF. The chain carries TRBV7-6 and TRBJ1-1, with D possibly TRBD1 on 5 matching bases. CDR1 is SGHVS and CDR2 is FNYEAQ in the germline V gene. V was pared by 0 bases and J by 4 bases, with 12 bases between. The CDR3 extends over 15 amino acids.